The 28 T cell receptor beta chains reported below all come from one sample, sequenced in a study of monozygotic twins with inflammatory bowel disease. Each CDR3 protein gets one entry in TCRdb, which reprocessed the 5' RACE reads and gives no DNA. In total, the table holds around 40,000 distinct CDR3 sequences. The source material was blood. Receptors were obtained from a human donor with ulcerative colitis or Crohn's disease, or a healthy co-twin of an affected twin (not recorded which).

The V and J genes are TRBV29-1 and TRBJ1-1; TCRdb returns TRBD1, unconfirmable since there is no DNA. Germline values: CDR1 SQVTM, CDR2 ANQGSEA. The length of the CDR3 is 14 residues. This chain's CDR3 is CSVRPTGVNTEAFF.

The CDR3 here is CSARDNSGLLGGVDQPQHF. The V and J genes are TRBV20-1 and TRBJ1-5. This CDR3 region has 19 residues. Germline CDR1 is DFQATT and CDR2 is SNEGSKA (reference sequence).

This chain uses TRBV10-3 with TRBJ1-2; TCRdb's assignment of TRBD1 cannot be checked, as there is no DNA. This CDR3 has 17 amino acids. Germline V gene data show CDR1 as ENHRY and CDR2 as SYGVKD. CDR3 residues: CAIRPLPGTGSNYGYTF.

This sequence joins TRBV2 and TRBJ2-1; without DNA, the TCRdb call of TRBD1 cannot be checked. In germline, CDR1 is SNHLY, CDR2 FYNNEI. The CDR3 runs to 17 residues. CDR3 residues: CASSEALLGGPYNEQFF.

The rearrangement links TRBV19 to TRBJ1-5; the D call of TRBD1 rests on TCRdb alone, since no DNA is present to check it. CDR1 is LNHDA, CDR2 SQIVND, per germline (reference sequence). The CDR3 loop spans 15 amino acids. The CDR3 protein is CASSIAGVAGQPQHF.

The V and J genes are TRBV29-1 and TRBJ2-5; TCRdb reports TRBD2, a call that lacks DNA to check it against. Germline CDR1 and CDR2: SQVTM and ANQGSEA. CDR3 length equals 15 residues. This CDR3 is CSVNPRGQGWKTQYF.

The chain uses TRBV20-1 and TRBJ2-7; as DNA is missing, the TRBD1 call by TCRdb cannot be tested. The germline CDR1 and CDR2 sequences are DFQATT and SNEGSKA (reference sequence). This CDR3 contains 14 residues. CDR3 sequence: CSARDDRGSLEQYF.

The chain joins TRBV6-1 to TRBJ1-6. The germline CDR1 and CDR2 sequences are MNHNS and SASEGT. The CDR3 loop spans 16 amino acids. The CDR3 reads CASSAQGSSYNSPLHF.

The rearrangement joins TRBV4-3 to TRBJ1-4; TCRdb's D gene call, TRBD1, goes unchecked for lack of DNA. The CDR3 is made up of 14 amino acids. Germline CDR1 is LGHNA and CDR2 is YSLEER. CDR3 sequence reads: CASSPTQGKGKLFF.

The chain has TRBV5-1 and TRBJ1-2; TCRdb's D call, TRBD1, is unchecked because there is no DNA. Germline CDR1 and CDR2: SGHRS and YFSETQ. This CDR3 contains 14 residues. This chain's CDR3 is CASSLRTGSEGYTF. The variable domain in full, with the rest retrieved from reference TRBV5-1 and TRBJ1-2, is KAGVTQTPRYLIKTRGQQVTLSCSPISGHRSVSWYQQTPGQGLQFLFEYFSETQRNKGNFPGRFSGRQFSNSRSEMNVSTLELGDSALYLCASSLRTGSEGYTFGSGTRLTVV.

The chain is built from TRBV12-3 or TRBV12-4 and TRBJ2-1; the TCRdb D gene call, TRBD1, has no DNA to confirm it. This CDR3 has 13 amino acids. The CDR3 sequence is CASTGQSYNEQFF.

The chain employs TRBV20-1 and TRBJ1-6; the TCRdb D gene call, TRBD1, has no DNA to confirm it. CDR1 and CDR2 from the germline V gene are DFQATT and SNEGSKA (reference sequence). This CDR3 spans 14 amino acids. The CDR3 sequence is CSASTGSYDSPLHF.

V usage is TRBV20-1 and J usage is TRBJ2-1; the TRBD1 assignment by TCRdb is unverifiable without DNA. CDR1 and CDR2 from the germline V gene are DFQATT and SNEGSKA (reference sequence). The CDR3 contains 14 residues. The CDR3 sequence: CSASSGTTYNEQFF.

This chain connects TRBV5-1 to TRBJ1-2; absent DNA, TCRdb's TRBD1 call cannot be checked. The V gene's germline CDR1 is SGHRS and CDR2 YFSETQ. The length of the CDR3 is 17 residues. CDR3 sequence: CASSPRDRGLGGDGYTF. The variable domain in full, with the rest retrieved from reference TRBV5-1 and TRBJ1-2, is KAGVTQTPRYLIKTRGQQVTLSCSPISGHRSVSWYQQTPGQGLQFLFEYFSETQRNKGNFPGRFSGRQFSNSRSEMNVSTLELGDSALYLCASSPRDRGLGGDGYTFGSGTRLTVV.

CDR3 protein: CSASGRAGKNIQYF. The V and J genes are TRBV20-1 and TRBJ2-4. This CDR3 spans 14 amino acids. Germline loops: CDR1 DFQATT, CDR2 SNEGSKA (reference sequence).

The gene calls are TRBV20-1 and TRBJ1-1. The CDR3 is made up of 13 amino acids. In germline, CDR1 is DFQATT, CDR2 SNEGSKA (reference sequence). The CDR3 sequence: CSARDRMNTEAFF.

The V call is TRBV7-8, the J call TRBJ2-5. The CDR3 runs 15 residues. CDR1 and CDR2 from the germline V gene are SGHVS and FQNEAQ. The CDR3 sequence is CASSPNRGDQETQYF.

The chain recombines TRBV11-2 with TRBJ1-1; TCRdb's D gene call, TRBD1, goes unchecked for lack of DNA. Germline CDR1 and CDR2: SGHAT and FQNNGV. This CDR3 has 18 residues. The CDR3 reads CASSLGTGGEWINTEAFF.

The rearrangement links TRBV7-9 to TRBJ2-5; TCRdb's D call of TRBD1 is untestable without DNA. The CDR3 loop spans 14 amino acids. The germline gives CDR1 SEHNR, CDR2 FQNEAQ (reference sequence). The CDR3 sequence is CASSFRAYQETQYF.

The V gene is TRBV30, the J gene TRBJ2-5. Germline values: CDR1 GTSNPN, CDR2 SVGIG (reference sequence). The CDR3 has 11 amino acids. CDR3 loop: CAWSHRETQYF.

The rearrangement joins TRBV19 to TRBJ2-1; TCRdb picks TRBD2, but there is no DNA to check that call. The CDR3 extends over 16 amino acids. CDR1 is LNHDA, CDR2 SQIVND, per germline (reference sequence). The CDR3 loop is CASSIASSGWMDEQFF.

The chain couples TRBV19 to TRBJ1-5. Germline values: CDR1 LNHDA, CDR2 SQIVND (reference sequence). CDR3 length: 16 residues. CDR3: CASSSRGVGGNQPQHF.

The chain joins TRBV18 to TRBJ2-1; the D call from TCRdb, TRBD1, cannot be confirmed without DNA. This CDR3 comprises 16 residues. Germline-derived CDR1 and CDR2 are KGHSH and LQKENI. The CDR3 protein is CASSPLWDTSYNEQFF.

The J gene is TRBJ2-7, the V gene TRBV4-2; TCRdb gives TRBD2 as the D gene, but with no DNA this cannot be confirmed. Germline V gene data show CDR1 as LGHNA and CDR2 as YNFKEQ. The CDR3 covers 14 residues. The CDR3: CASSKSDSQLEQYF.

V is TRBV5-4 and J is TRBJ2-7; TCRdb's D call, TRBD2, is unchecked because there is no DNA. CDR1 SGHNT and CDR2 YYREEE come from the germline V gene (reference sequence). This CDR3 has 16 residues. The CDR3: CASSPRLAGNSYEQYF.

The rearrangement links TRBV11-1 to TRBJ2-1; TCRdb reports TRBD2, a call that lacks DNA to check it against. The germline gives CDR1 SGHAT, CDR2 FQDESV (reference sequence). The CDR3 sequence is 16 residues long. This chain's CDR3 is CASSLRDSWSYNEQFF.

This chain uses TRBV5-1 with TRBJ2-3; TCRdb designates TRBD1, a call that cannot be tested without DNA. CDR3 length: 17 residues. Germline lookup yields CDR1 SGHRS and CDR2 YFSETQ. The CDR3 here is CASSSGLSTRETDTQYF. Full variable domain (rest looked up from reference TRBV5-1 and TRBJ2-3): KAGVTQTPRYLIKTRGQQVTLSCSPISGHRSVSWYQQTPGQGLQFLFEYFSETQRNKGNFPGRFSGRQFSNSRSEMNVSTLELGDSALYLCASSSGLSTRETDTQYFGPGTRLTVL.

This sequence joins TRBV12-3 or TRBV12-4 and TRBJ2-7; TCRdb's D call, TRBD1, is unchecked because there is no DNA. This CDR3 comprises 15 residues. CDR3 region: CASSRNRDRGYEQYF.